These 30 T cell receptor beta chains share one sample of origin, sequenced in a study of early T cells in non-severe SARS-CoV-2 infection. TCRdb analysed the 5' RACE reads with MiXCR anew, one entry per CDR3 protein. Of under 85,000 distinct CDR3 sequences listed, approximately 10% are singletons. The sample was whole blood, taken at baseline. The source is an adult who was a healthcare worker with PCR-confirmed SARS-CoV-2 infection or an uninfected control (not recorded which).

This clonotype turned up a few times. The rearrangement links TRBV6-2 or TRBV6-3 to TRBJ2-1, with TRBD2 matching 10 bases. Germline CDR1 reads MNHEY; CDR2 reads SVGEGT. V shed 2 bases, J shed 0 bases, and the junction held 4 bases outside the gene matches. CDR3 length equals 17 residues. CDR3 DNA: TGTGCCAGCAGTTACGATAGCGGGAGGAGCTCCTACAATGAGCAGTTCTTC. Amino acids: CASSYDSGRSSYNEQFF.

This chain connects TRBV3-1 to TRBJ2-5; D is possibly TRBD1 (6 bases). Looked up from germline, CDR1 is LGHDT and CDR2 is YNNKEL (reference sequence). Deletions cut 4 bases from V and 5 bases from J, with 20 bases between. The CDR3 runs 16 residues. CDR3 residues: CASSPQLRTVRETQYF. In DNA form, the CDR3 reads TGTGCCAGCAGCCCCCAACTAAGGACAGTCCGGGAGACCCAGTACTTC.

This clonotype was observed a handful of times. The genes are TRBV6-2 or TRBV6-3 and TRBJ2-3, with 7 bases matching TRBD1. CDR3 length equals 15 residues. Germline V CDR1 and CDR2: MNHEY, SVGEGT. V was pared by 5 bases and J by 2 bases, with 7 bases of the junction left unmatched. The CDR3 sequence: CASSPRTGSTDTQYF. Here the CDR3 DNA reads TGTGCCAGCAGTCCAAGGACAGGTTCCACAGATACGCAGTATTTT.

There are a few counts of this clonotype. The V and J genes are TRBV4-2 and TRBJ2-7, with D tentatively TRBD1 (5 bases). The CDR3 has 17 residues. From germline, CDR1 is LGHNA and CDR2 YNFKEQ. V was cut by 0 bases and J by 1 base, with 16 bases left in between. CDR3 region: CASSQDRPRAGSYEQYF. The CDR3 nucleotides read TGTGCCAGCAGCCAAGATCGGCCCAGGGCTGGGTCCTACGAGCAGTACTTC.

This clonotype has a count of ten or more. The rearrangement links TRBV7-8 to TRBJ2-7; tentative D call: TRBD1 (6 bases). V lost 0 bases, J lost 1 base, and 10 bases lay in between. Looked up from germline, CDR1 is SGHVS and CDR2 is FQNEAQ. CDR3 length: 15 residues. CDR3 amino acids: CASSLAQGPSYEQYF. Written as DNA, the CDR3 is TGTGCCAGCAGCTTAGCACAGGGACCTTCCTACGAGCAGTACTTC.

The rearrangement links TRBV5-1 to TRBJ2-5, with 8 bases that match TRBD1. V dropped 0 bases and J dropped 9; count of bases not matched to a gene: 7. Looked up from germline, CDR1 is SGHRS and CDR2 is YFSETQ. This CDR3 is 14 amino acids long. The CDR3 nucleotides are TGCGCCAGCAGCTTGGAAGCAGGGGGCAAGGCCCAGTACTTC. This translates into CASSLEAGGKAQYF.

The rearrangement joins TRBV5-4 to TRBJ2-5, with D unclear. This CDR3 contains 13 residues. With 2 bases removed from V and 5 bases from J, the gap between germline ends came to 10 bases. Germline values: CDR1 SGHNT, CDR2 YYREEE (reference sequence). The chain's CDR3 is CASSLSVIETQYF. The CDR3 DNA sequence: TGTGCCAGCAGCTTATCAGTAATCGAGACCCAGTACTTC.

The rearrangement uses TRBV2 and TRBJ2-4, with D perhaps matching TRBD2 (5 bases). Trimming pared 6 bases from V and 3 bases from J, leaving 9 bases between. The CDR3 is made up of 13 amino acids. Germline V gives CDR1 SNHLY, CDR2 FYNNEI. In nucleotides, the CDR3 is TGTGCCAGCAGCGGGAACGGCAAAAACATTCAGTACTTC. Its translation: CASSGNGKNIQYF.

At least ten counts were recorded for this clonotype. V and J are TRBV24-1 and TRBJ1-4; TRBD1 aligns across 9 bases. Germline trimming cut 3 bases from V and 7 bases from J; bases unmatched to any gene: 5. The CDR3 length is 15 residues. Germline values: CDR1 KGHDR, CDR2 SFDVKD. DNA for the CDR3: TGTGCCACCAGTGATCCACAGGGGGCGGGTGAAAAACTGTTTTTT. This codes for CATSDPQGAGEKLFF.

A few counts support this clonotype. The chain is built from TRBV5-4 and TRBJ2-3, with 7 positions matching TRBD1. Germline trimming cut 3 bases from V and 1 base from J; bases unmatched to any gene: 5. The CDR3 has 15 amino acids. CDR1 is SGHNT, CDR2 YYREEE, per germline (reference sequence). The CDR3 loop is CASSSGQARTDTQYF. The CDR3 nucleotides are TGTGCCAGCAGCTCCGGACAGGCCCGCACAGATACGCAGTATTTT.

The chain employs TRBV18 and TRBJ1-1; TRBD1 agrees at 8 bases. The germline V gene has CDR1 KGHSH and CDR2 LQKENI. This CDR3 spans 14 amino acids. J was trimmed by 4 bases and V by 3 bases; bases with no gene match: 4. CDR3 protein: CASSPTGQGTEAFF. The CDR3 bases are TGTGCCAGCTCACCCACAGGACAGGGCACTGAAGCTTTCTTT.

V usage is TRBV4-1 and J usage is TRBJ1-4; TRBD1 matches at 7 bases. Germline lookup yields CDR1 MGHRA and CDR2 YSYEKL. The CDR3 sequence is 16 residues long. J gave up 5 bases and V 1 base, and 7 bases lay outside the gene matches. The CDR3 spells CASSQVPGRGNEKLFF. The DNA of the CDR3 is TGCGCCAGCAGCCAAGTTCCAGGCAGGGGGAATGAAAAACTGTTTTTT.

This clonotype was detected many times. V gene TRBV6-1 combines with J gene TRBJ2-5; possibly TRBD1 for D (6 bases). Per the germline V gene, CDR1 is MNHNS and CDR2 is SASEGT. The CDR3 has 15 amino acids. With 2 bases removed from V and 5 bases from J, the gap between germline ends came to 15 bases. CDR3 sequence reads: CASSESINRVETQYF. Written as DNA, the CDR3 is TGTGCCAGCAGTGAATCCATTAACAGGGTTGAGACCCAGTACTTC.

V usage is TRBV29-1 and J usage is TRBJ1-3, with D maybe TRBD1 (6 bases). The V end was cut by 7 bases, the J end by 0 bases, with 10 bases between. This CDR3 contains 13 residues. Germline values: CDR1 SQVTM, CDR2 ANQGSEA. As DNA, the CDR3 is TGCAGCGCAGGACAGAACTCTGGAAACACCATATATTTT. Translated, it gives CSAGQNSGNTIYF.

This clonotype was detected many times. The V and J genes are TRBV7-9 and TRBJ1-4, with D perhaps matching TRBD1 (5 bases). The V gene lost 4 bases and the J gene lost 8 bases, with 14 bases spanning the gap. Germline loops: CDR1 SEHNR, CDR2 FQNEAQ (reference sequence). This CDR3 is built from 14 residues. This CDR3 reads CASSSTGGVEKLFF. The CDR3, as DNA: TGTGCCAGCAGCTCCACAGGTGGGGTCGAAAAACTGTTTTTT.

This clonotype was counted at least ten times. This chain connects TRBV20-1 to TRBJ2-1; 7 nucleotides align to TRBD1. Losses at the gene ends were 5 bases for V and 2 bases for J; bases not matched to a gene: 6. The CDR3 is made up of 14 amino acids. The germline CDR1 and CDR2 sequences are DFQATT and SNEGSKA (reference sequence). DNA of the CDR3: TGCAGTGCTGACCCGGGACAGACCTACAATGAGCAGTTCTTC. Its translation is CSADPGQTYNEQFF.

This clonotype was picked up a small number of times. This chain links TRBV18 with TRBJ2-5; unclear D gene. V was cut by 2 bases and J by 1 base, with 5 bases left in between. The germline gives CDR1 KGHSH, CDR2 LQKENI. This CDR3 comprises 13 residues. CDR3 bases: TGTGCCAGCTCACCATTGGGCCAAGAGACCCAGTACTTC. Protein sequence: CASSPLGQETQYF.

This clonotype has a count of ten or more. V is TRBV6-5 and J is TRBJ2-7; D uncertain. The CDR3 is 14 residues long. The germline gives CDR1 MNHEY, CDR2 SVGAGI. V lost 2 bases, J lost 1 base, and 9 bases lay in between. The CDR3 loop reads CASSYTVGSYEQYF. The CDR3 coding sequence is TGTGCCAGCAGTTACACAGTGGGATCCTACGAGCAGTACTTC.

This clonotype has a handful of counts. The V gene is TRBV7-8, the J gene TRBJ1-6; D remains unclear. V gave up 3 bases and J gave up 9 bases, with 18 bases separating them. CDR3 length: 16 amino acids. Germline V lookup: CDR1 SGHVS, CDR2 FQNEAQ. The CDR3 DNA sequence: TGTGCCAGCAGCTTTACAGTCACCCCTGTTAGTTCACCCCTCCACTTT. Protein: CASSFTVTPVSSPLHF.

The table lists this clonotype with many counts. The chain links TRBV6-2 or TRBV6-3 to TRBJ1-1, with D perhaps TRBD1 (5 bases). The CDR3 spans 12 residues. Germline lookup yields CDR1 MNHEY and CDR2 SVGEGT. V lost 6 bases to trimming and J lost 3 bases, with 8 bases between them. CDR3 sequence (DNA): TGTGCCAGCAGATACAGGTACACTGAAGCTTTCTTT. Protein: CASRYRYTEAFF.

This clonotype was counted a few times. This chain joins TRBV7-9 and TRBJ1-2, with 9 positions matching TRBD1. This CDR3 is built from 16 residues. The V segment lost 5 bases and the J segment 4 bases; nucleotides outside the gene matches: 11. Per germline, CDR1 SEHNR and CDR2 FQNEAQ (reference sequence). The CDR3 nucleotides are TGTGCCAGCAGCATACTCCGGGACAGGGCCTCCTATGGCTACACCTTC. As protein: CASSILRDRASYGYTF.

In this sample, this clonotype turned up a few times. DNA for the CDR3: TGTGCCAGCTCACCAGAGGCGTATCAGCCCCAGCATTTT. Its translation: CASSPEAYQPQHF. This chain connects TRBV18 to TRBJ1-5; D is undetermined. The CDR3 length is 13 residues. V was cut by 2 bases and J by 5 bases, with 7 bases left in between. Germline V CDR1 and CDR2: KGHSH, LQKENI. Drawing the rest from reference TRBV18 and TRBJ1-5, the complete variable domain is NAGVMQNPRHLVRRRGQEARLRCSPMKGHSHVYWYRQLPEEGLKFMVYLQKENIIDESGMPKERFSAEFPKEGPSILRIQQVVRGDSAAYFCASSPEAYQPQHFGDGTRLSIL.

In its sample, this clonotype was seen many times. CDR3 sequence reads: CASSQSDSNQPQHF. CDR3 DNA sequence: TGTGCCAGCAGCCAATCCGATAGCAATCAGCCCCAGCATTTT. The chain links TRBV3-1 to TRBJ1-5; D is uncertain. In germline, CDR1 is LGHDT, CDR2 YNNKEL (reference sequence). The CDR3 is 14 amino acids. Between the trimmed V and J ends, which lost 2 bases and 0 bases, there was a span of 5 bases.

The CDR3 sequence: CASSDRQGPKDTQYF. The CDR3 coding sequence is TGTGCCAGCAGCGACCGACAGGGGCCGAAAGATACGCAGTATTTT. This chain links TRBV9 with TRBJ2-3, with TRBD1 matching over 8 bases. After removal of 3 bases from V and 5 bases from J, the junction contained 8 bases not matched to a gene. Germline values: CDR1 SGDLS, CDR2 YYNGEE. This CDR3 region has 15 residues.

The V call is TRBV7-2, the J call TRBJ1-6; the D gene is possibly TRBD1 (5 bases). CDR3 length equals 15 residues. The ends were cut back, 1 base at V and 8 bases at J, with 12 bases in the middle. Per germline, CDR1 SGHTA and CDR2 FQGNSA. The CDR3 loop reads CASSLVGREDSPLHF. For the CDR3, the DNA is TGTGCCAGCAGCTTAGTCGGCAGGGAGGATTCACCCCTCCACTTT.

The V gene is TRBV11-2, the J gene TRBJ2-3; D uncertain. Trimming cost V 0 bases and J 6 bases, with 10 bases left between them. Per the germline V gene, CDR1 is SGHAT and CDR2 is FQNNGV. The length of the CDR3 is 14 residues. CDR3 residues: CASSLDGVLDTQYF. CDR3 sequence (DNA): TGTGCCAGCAGCTTAGATGGGGTATTGGATACGCAGTATTTT. The whole variable domain, filled in from reference TRBV11-2 and TRBJ2-3, reads EAGVAQSPRYKIIEKRQSVAFWCNPISGHATLYWYQQILGQGPKLLIQFQNNGVVDDSQLPKDRFSAERLKGVDSTLKIQPAKLEDSAVYLCASSLDGVLDTQYFGPGTRLTVL.

V usage is TRBV7-2 and J usage is TRBJ2-1; D is perhaps TRBD2 (6 bases). Trimming removed 5 bases at V and 5 bases at J, with 16 bases between. The CDR3 consists of 15 residues. Germline V CDR1 and CDR2: SGHTA, FQGNSA. CDR3: CASSPVWGLDNEQFF. The CDR3 region has the DNA TGTGCCAGCAGCCCGGTTTGGGGACTGGACAATGAGCAGTTCTTC.

The CDR3 nucleotides are TGTGCCAGCAGCAACACCGGGAAGCCGTGGAACGAGCAGTACTTC. As protein: CASSNTGKPWNEQYF. The V call is TRBV21-1, the J call TRBJ2-7; no check of the table's D call, TRBD1, against the DNA was made. TRBV21-1 is a pseudogene segment. The CDR3 is 15 amino acids.

This chain connects TRBV5-1 to TRBJ2-1, with 7 bases matching TRBD2. Germline V CDR1 and CDR2: SGHRS, YFSETQ. This CDR3 spans 16 amino acids. Losses at the gene ends were 4 bases for V and 8 bases for J; bases not matched to a gene: 15. CDR3 sequence reads: CASSVPSIGRGDEQFF. CDR3 bases: TGCGCCAGCAGCGTACCCTCAATTGGACGGGGGGATGAGCAGTTCTTC.

The sample holds many counts of this clonotype. The rearrangement links TRBV20-1 to TRBJ2-7, with D uncertain. V gave up 1 base and J gave up 0 bases, with 10 bases separating them. The length of the CDR3 is 14 residues. Germline CDR1 is DFQATT and CDR2 is SNEGSKA (reference sequence). CDR3 nucleotides: TGCAGTGCTAGAGGCAGGCGAGACTCCTACGAGCAGTACTTC. This codes for CSARGRRDSYEQYF.